Following are 15 T cell receptor beta chains from one sample sequenced in a study of T cells in localized non-small cell lung cancer. TCRdb keeps only in-frame clones here, not all; method: immunoSEQ multiplex PCR. The table shows about 15,000 clones, with 70% to 90% occurring only once. The sequences come from peripheral blood mononuclear cells, collected before any cancer treatment. The receptors were sampled from a male donor at least 60 years old with stage II lung adenocarcinoma.

This chain uses TRBV28 with TRBJ1-5; D not resolved. CDR3 length equals 12 residues. Trimming cost V 7 bases and J 5 bases, with 9 bases left between them. CDR1 and CDR2 from the germline V gene are MDHEN and SYDVKM. CDR3 nucleotides: TGTGCCAGCACCCTTGCGGATCAGCCCCAGCATTTT. This gives the protein CASTLADQPQHF.

The V and J genes are TRBV29-1 and TRBJ2-7; weak D call: TRBD1 (5 bases). Between the trimmed V and J ends, which lost 0 bases and 5 bases, there was a span of 17 bases. This CDR3 contains 15 residues. Germline CDR1 SQVTM, CDR2 ANQGSEA. CDR3 nucleotides: TGCAGCGTTGAAGATCCCCTTCGACAGAGTAACGAGCAGTACTTC. Its protein product is CSVEDPLRQSNEQYF.

The V call is TRBV5-1, the J call TRBJ2-7; TRBD2 might be the D (6 bases). Germline V gives CDR1 SGHRS, CDR2 YFSETQ. V lost 3 bases, J lost 2 bases, and 12 bases lay in between. The CDR3 is made up of 14 amino acids. CDR3 region: CASSSFGGPYEQYF. In DNA form, the CDR3 reads TGCGCCAGCAGCTCCTTCGGGGGACCCTACGAGCAGTACTTC.

This chain connects TRBV5-1 to TRBJ1-6; the match to TRBD1 covers 7 bases. The CDR3 runs to 15 residues. Germline V gives CDR1 SGHRS, CDR2 YFSETQ. V gave up 5 bases and J gave up 5 bases; unmatched junction bases: 7. This chain's CDR3 is CASSPTGQHNSPLHF. The CDR3, as DNA: TGCGCCAGCAGTCCTACGGGACAGCATAATTCACCCCTCCACTTT.

The chain carries TRBV6-6 and TRBJ1-5, with TRBD1 as a possible D gene (6 bases). In germline, CDR1 is MNHNY, CDR2 SVGAGI (reference sequence). The CDR3 runs to 14 residues. With 6 bases removed from V and 9 bases from J, the gap between germline ends came to 18 bases. The CDR3 region has the DNA TGTGCCAGCAGACTTGGACAGTTGCAGGGGCCCCAGCATTTT. Translation gives CASRLGQLQGPQHF.

This chain uses TRBV5-4 with TRBJ2-1, with 7 bases aligning to TRBD1. Germline values: CDR1 SGHNT, CDR2 YYREEE (reference sequence). The CDR3 has 14 amino acids. The junction had 11 bases not matched to a gene; V was cut back by 5 bases and J by 9 bases. This CDR3 reads CASSLALGGVEQFF. The CDR3 coding sequence is TGTGCCAGCAGTCTCGCCCTAGGGGGCGTTGAGCAGTTCTTC.

This clone appeared once. V is TRBV7-9 and J is TRBJ1-3; D gene ambiguous. The V end was cut by 2 bases, the J end by 3 bases, with 8 bases between. The germline V gene encodes CDR1 SEHNR and CDR2 FQNEAQ (reference sequence). The CDR3 loop spans 14 amino acids. The CDR3 DNA reads TGTGCCAGCAGCTTAACGGGTGGTGGAAACACCATATATTTT. Translation gives CASSLTGGGNTIYF.

Here the CDR3 reads CASSLGQRGQFF. The CDR3 DNA sequence: TGTGCCAGCAGCTTGGGACAAAGAGGACAGTTCTTC. V and J are TRBV5-4 and TRBJ2-1; D unresolved. Trimming left V 0 bases short and J 13 bases short, with 11 bases between. Germline CDR1 is SGHNT and CDR2 is YYREEE (reference sequence). CDR3 length: 12 residues.

The chain combines TRBV5-6 with TRBJ1-3, with no clear D. CDR1 SGHDT and CDR2 YYEEEE come from the germline V gene. The CDR3 has 15 residues. Trimming removed 0 bases from V and 2 bases from J, with 9 bases in between. The DNA of the CDR3 is TGTGCCAGCAGCTTGGCCTTCGGGACTGGAAACACCATATATTTT. Amino acids: CASSLAFGTGNTIYF.

This clone was recorded once. The genes are TRBV5-6 and TRBJ1-1, with D tentatively TRBD1 (5 bases). The CDR3 has 12 amino acids. V gave up 4 bases and J gave up 8 bases, with 12 bases separating them. Per the germline V gene, CDR1 is SGHDT and CDR2 is YYEEEE. The CDR3 protein is CASSPGSSEAFF. For the CDR3, the DNA is TGTGCCAGCAGCCCAGGGTCCTCAGAAGCTTTCTTT.

This clone came up once. V is TRBV6-5 and J is TRBJ2-7; TRBD1 matches at 11 bases. CDR1 is MNHEY and CDR2 is SVGAGI in the germline V gene. The V segment lost 7 bases and the J segment 4 bases; nucleotides outside the gene matches: 6. This CDR3 spans 14 amino acids. The CDR3, as DNA: TGTGCCAGCATCCGGACAGGGGGCTCTTACGAGCAGTACTTC. This encodes CASIRTGGSYEQYF.

This clone was recorded once. The chain employs TRBV7-8 and TRBJ1-1; D gene unclear. The CDR3 has 15 amino acids. Trimming pared 1 base from V and 1 base from J, leaving 10 bases between. The V gene's germline CDR1 is SGHVS and CDR2 FQNEAQ. In DNA, the CDR3 is TGTGCCAGCAGCTTAGGAGGGCAGGCGAACACTGAAGCTTTCTTT. It yields the protein CASSLGGQANTEAFF.

The chain combines TRBV5-1 with TRBJ1-3; no firm D call. Looked up from germline, CDR1 is SGHRS and CDR2 is YFSETQ. Trimming took off 4 bases at V and 0 bases at J, with 11 bases between the two ends. CDR3 length: 15 amino acids. CDR3: CASSPPLSSGNTIYF. CDR3 in DNA: TGCGCCAGCAGCCCCCCCCTGAGCTCTGGAAACACCATATATTTT. The full variable domain, completed using reference TRBV5-1 and TRBJ1-3, is KAGVTQTPRYLIKTRGQQVTLSCSPISGHRSVSWYQQTPGQGLQFLFEYFSETQRNKGNFPGRFSGRQFSNSRSEMNVSTLELGDSALYLCASSPPLSSGNTIYFGEGSWLTVV.

CDR3 amino acids: CASSSPGLAGETQYF. CDR3 in DNA: TGTGCCAGCAGCTCCCCGGGACTAGCGGGAGAGACCCAGTACTTC. V usage is TRBV11-2 and J usage is TRBJ2-5; 12 bases match TRBD2. This CDR3 spans 15 amino acids. Germline lookup yields CDR1 SGHAT and CDR2 FQNNGV. V shed 4 bases, J shed 4 bases, and the junction held 4 bases outside the gene matches.

The gene calls are TRBV5-4 and TRBJ2-1, with 7 bases that match TRBD1. Germline lookup yields CDR1 SGHNT and CDR2 YYREEE (reference sequence). The CDR3 runs to 14 residues. V trimming: 1 base; J trimming: 6 bases; junction bases outside the gene matches: 4. The CDR3 sequence is CASSLIGTVNEQFF. As DNA, the CDR3 is TGTGCCAGCAGCTTGATAGGGACAGTCAATGAGCAGTTCTTC. The complete variable domain, with remaining parts taken from reference TRBV5-4 and TRBJ2-1, reads ETGVTQSPTHLIKTRGQQVTLRCSSQSGHNTVSWYQQALGQGPQFIFQYYREEENGRGNFPPRFSGLQFPNYSSELNVNALELDDSALYLCASSLIGTVNEQFFGPGTRLTVL.